This T cell receptor (beta chain) was sequenced for a study of T cells in Graves' hyperthyroidism and ophthalmopathy. This clonotype was seen at least ten times. RNA transcripts provided the source from which TCR beta CDR3 regions were amplified. Using the HTBI primer set, a first-round RT-PCR was run on the TCR CDR3. TCRdb redid the calling of the multiplex PCR reads with MiXCR, one entry per CDR3 protein. Here the sample spans about 740,000 distinct CDR3 sequences, around 15% being singletons. V lost 3 bases to trimming and J lost 5 bases, with 13 bases between them. The CDR3 has 14 residues. CDR1 is SEHNR and CDR2 is FQNEAQ in the germline V gene (reference sequence).

The sequence was collected from a woman aged 18-35 years with Graves' hyperthyroidism. The specimen sequenced was blood. The gene calls are TRBV7-9 and TRBJ1-1; D ambiguous. CDR3 amino acids: CASSFQSGGTEAFF. CDR3 nucleotides: TGTGCCAGCAGCTTTCAATCAGGAGGAACTGAAGCTTTCTTT.